This record covers a single T cell receptor (beta chain). The antigen remains unidentified. This sample was included in a study of identical twins. Broader study findings: Excess twin sharing in beta out-of-frame sequences was weaker.

Per the germline V gene, CDR1 is MGHDK and CDR2 is SYGVNS. V shed 3 bases and J shed 0 bases, with 18 bases lying between them. The CDR3 has 17 residues. TCRdb reprocessed the 5' RACE reads via MiXCR and lists one record per CDR3 protein. The sample yields about 480,000 distinct CDR3 sequences, 13% to 15% seen once. These data are also associated with another study on yellow fever vaccine responses in identical twins.

The sequence was collected from a woman aged 18-29 years in good health. The sequencing sample was made of CD4+ T cells sorted from blood. This chain joins TRBV25-1 and TRBJ2-7, with a tentative D call TRBD1 (6 bases). CDR3: CASSERTDSYYSYEQYF. The CDR3 coding sequence is TGTGCCAGCAGTGAGCGGACGGACAGCTACTACTCCTACGAGCAGTACTTC.